Listed below are T cell receptor beta chains from one sample, sequenced in a study of blood T cell repertoires in COVID-19. The data were produced by immunoSEQ multiplex PCR, yet TCRdb's version contains in-frame clones alone and is incomplete. The table has around 250,000 clones, approximately 88% seen once. The source material was PBMCs or T cells enriched from blood (not recorded which). The receptors were sampled from a woman aged 35 to 49 who had been exposed to COVID-19. Each CDR3 is given with its conserved first and last residue. The D gene is left open where the match is weak.

cdr3_aa: CASSQDGSGGRGTEAFF
j_call: TRBJ1-1
v_call: TRBV3-1/TRBV3-2
cdr3_length: 17
d_call: .

cdr3_aa: CASSPDRESGNTIYF
j_call: TRBJ1-3
v_call: TRBV7-2
cdr3_length: 15
d_call: TRBD1

cdr3_aa: CATGQAFSGNTIYF
j_call: TRBJ1-3
v_call: TRBV2
cdr3_length: 14
d_call: TRBD1

cdr3_aa: CASSWQGENIQYF
j_call: TRBJ2-4
v_call: TRBV28
cdr3_length: 13
d_call: TRBD1

cdr3_aa: CASSLVVSYNEQFF
j_call: TRBJ2-1
v_call: TRBV5-1
cdr3_length: 14
d_call: .

cdr3_aa: CASSQGGTGTNGYTF
j_call: TRBJ1-2
v_call: TRBV3-1/TRBV3-2
cdr3_length: 15
d_call: .

cdr3_aa: CATRDSATGELFF
j_call: TRBJ2-2
v_call: TRBV6-5
cdr3_length: 13
d_call: TRBD1

cdr3_aa: CASSSTGVNSPLHF
j_call: TRBJ1-6
v_call: TRBV11-1
cdr3_length: 14
d_call: TRBD1

cdr3_aa: CASSQSVDTQYF
j_call: TRBJ2-3
v_call: TRBV3-1/TRBV3-2
cdr3_length: 12
d_call: .

cdr3_aa: CASSGLGRANEKLFF
j_call: TRBJ1-4
v_call: TRBV27
cdr3_length: 15
d_call: .

cdr3_aa: CASSQEPGGNNEKLFF
j_call: TRBJ1-4
v_call: TRBV3-1/TRBV3-2
cdr3_length: 16
d_call: .

cdr3_aa: CATEEGPSDGYTF
j_call: TRBJ1-2
v_call: TRBV10-3
cdr3_length: 13
d_call: .

cdr3_aa: CSARGYTEAFF
j_call: TRBJ1-1
v_call: TRBV20-1
cdr3_length: 11
d_call: .

cdr3_aa: CASSLQGVLQYF
j_call: TRBJ2-5
v_call: TRBV5-1
cdr3_length: 12
d_call: TRBD1

cdr3_aa: CASTFRAVWAGNTGELFF
j_call: TRBJ2-2
v_call: TRBV7-2
cdr3_length: 18
d_call: .

cdr3_aa: CASSYSGGLTDTQYF
j_call: TRBJ2-3
v_call: TRBV6-5
cdr3_length: 15
d_call: .

cdr3_aa: CASSRGQGSNQPQHF
j_call: TRBJ1-5
v_call: TRBV6-5
cdr3_length: 15
d_call: TRBD1

cdr3_aa: CASSQGRDRGGSVYGYTF
j_call: TRBJ1-2
v_call: TRBV4-1
cdr3_length: 18
d_call: TRBD1

cdr3_aa: CASSPDRGEQFF
j_call: TRBJ2-1
v_call: TRBV12-3/TRBV12-4
cdr3_length: 12
d_call: TRBD1

cdr3_aa: CASSAAGGATEAFF
j_call: TRBJ1-1
v_call: TRBV5-1
cdr3_length: 14
d_call: .

cdr3_aa: CASSLELAGIGEQYF
j_call: TRBJ2-7
v_call: TRBV7-6
cdr3_length: 15
d_call: TRBD2

cdr3_aa: CASSDRVRYF
j_call: TRBJ2-7
v_call: TRBV28
cdr3_length: 10
d_call: TRBD1

cdr3_aa: CASSLLVRAGANVLTF
j_call: TRBJ2-6
v_call: TRBV7-8
cdr3_length: 16
d_call: .

cdr3_aa: CASSSPYTGGTEAFF
j_call: TRBJ1-1
v_call: TRBV28
cdr3_length: 15
d_call: TRBD1

cdr3_aa: CASSEGQPQETQYF
j_call: TRBJ2-5
v_call: TRBV21-1
cdr3_length: 14
d_call: .

cdr3_aa: CASSEGGLGNTIYF
j_call: TRBJ1-3
v_call: TRBV2
cdr3_length: 14
d_call: .

cdr3_aa: CASSQVRGGLQETQYF
j_call: TRBJ2-5
v_call: TRBV3-1/TRBV3-2
cdr3_length: 16
d_call: .

cdr3_aa: CASSLLAGDGETQYF
j_call: TRBJ2-5
v_call: TRBV7-7
cdr3_length: 15
d_call: TRBD2

cdr3_aa: CASGTAMGAFF
j_call: TRBJ1-1
v_call: TRBV25-1
cdr3_length: 11
d_call: TRBD1

cdr3_aa: CASSTLDRNYGYTF
j_call: TRBJ1-2
v_call: TRBV19
cdr3_length: 14
d_call: TRBD1

cdr3_aa: CASNYLKGQRNTEAFF
j_call: TRBJ1-1
v_call: TRBV19
cdr3_length: 16
d_call: .

cdr3_aa: CAISESGGQDGQFF
j_call: TRBJ2-1
v_call: TRBV10-3
cdr3_length: 14
d_call: .

cdr3_aa: CASSQAGSYYNSPLHF
j_call: TRBJ1-6
v_call: TRBV4-1
cdr3_length: 16
d_call: .

cdr3_aa: CASSQELQGGSNQPQHF
j_call: TRBJ1-5
v_call: TRBV3-1/TRBV3-2
cdr3_length: 17
d_call: .

cdr3_aa: CASSQFLSRDRDSNQPQHF
j_call: TRBJ1-5
v_call: TRBV4-1
cdr3_length: 19
d_call: TRBD1

cdr3_aa: CASRTPGARGNTIYF
j_call: TRBJ1-3
v_call: TRBV28
cdr3_length: 15
d_call: .

cdr3_aa: CASSPPGLGITGELFF
j_call: TRBJ2-2
v_call: TRBV5-6
cdr3_length: 16
d_call: TRBD2

cdr3_aa: CASSPGTGKETQYF
j_call: TRBJ2-5
v_call: TRBV6-5
cdr3_length: 14
d_call: TRBD1

cdr3_aa: CASSRGTGGEAFF
j_call: TRBJ1-1
v_call: TRBV4-2
cdr3_length: 13
d_call: TRBD1

cdr3_aa: CASSRPPDRGREGTQYF
j_call: TRBJ2-5
v_call: TRBV4-1
cdr3_length: 17
d_call: TRBD1

cdr3_aa: CASSLATGLNTEAFF
j_call: TRBJ1-1
v_call: TRBV7-9
cdr3_length: 15
d_call: .

cdr3_aa: CASSLGGLSYGYTF
j_call: TRBJ1-2
v_call: TRBV7-9
cdr3_length: 14
d_call: .